The present entry profiles one T cell receptor beta chain with its context. The target antigen is unknown. This record comes from a study of blood T cells in healthy people across ages. General study findings and limits: Per million T cells, TCR beta diversity dropped roughly linearly as age increased.

Trimming pared 5 bases from V and 5 bases from J, leaving 15 bases between. The CDR3 is 14 residues long. Germline CDR1 reads LNHNV; CDR2 reads YYDKDF (reference sequence). Together with a sample-barcoded 5' primer, a J-beta primer mix was included in a second PCR lasting about 6 to 11 cycles. A single record per CDR3 protein comes from TCRdb applying MiXCR to the 5' RACE reads. The data show about 670,000 distinct CDR3 sequences, with about 50% seen just once and approximately 13% held by the top ten. The clonotype originates from a woman older than 75 in good health. Sequencing input: blood. V gene TRBV15 combines with J gene TRBJ1-1; D not certain. The CDR3 loop is CATSPGRVVTEAFF. The CDR3 DNA sequence: TGTGCCACCAGCCCCGGAAGGGTAGTTACTGAAGCTTTCTTT.